This T cell receptor (beta chain) appears in the sequencing data of a study of blood T cell repertoires in COVID-19. In the original analysis: Amplified reference gene primers provided the basis for estimating nucleated cell counts. Assay: immunoSEQ multiplex PCR; the TCRdb copy retains only in-frame clones and omits some. V, J and clone size are taken as reported in that table, and D and trimming were inferred from the DNA itself. This sample has some 250,000 clones, with roughly 90% found just once. The clonotype comes from a man aged 55 to 70 with acute or convalescent COVID-19. Input material: peripheral blood.

CDR3 region: CASSPGDASSYNEQFF. The CDR3 DNA follows: TGTGCCAGCAGCCCGGGGGACGCCAGCTCCTACAATGAGCAGTTCTTC. The V call is TRBV7-9, the J call TRBJ2-1; D might be TRBD2 (6 bases). V lost 5 bases and J 0 bases, leaving 14 bases between the germline ends. There are 16 residues in the CDR3. Germline CDR1 SEHNR, CDR2 FQNEAQ (reference sequence). Based on the CDR3 plus reference TRBV7-9 and TRBJ2-1, the full variable domain is DTGVSQNPRHKITKRGQNVTFRCDPISEHNRLYWYRQTLGQGPEFLTYFQNEAQLEKSRLLSDRFSAERPKGSFSTLEIQRTEQGDSAMYLCASSPGDASSYNEQFFGPGTRLTVL.